The 7 T cell receptor beta chains below come from one sample, sequenced in a study of HIV-infected children after antiretroviral therapy interruption (dated by TCRdb to 2018 to 2020). The treatment or condition tag for this specimen amounts to: PENTA 11 planned treatment interruption arm or continuous ART arm. Preparation of the library involved 3' RACE. The sequencer listed for this sample is Illumina MiSeq. To correct PCR amplification bias, TCR libraries were generated from RNA with a 3' RACE protocol that used unique molecular identifiers. Clones were called with MiXCR by TCRdb after fastp trimmed the public reads at Q25, and only in-frame beta chains were retained. Entries are consolidated by CDR3 protein sequence, retaining the most common genes and DNA. The sample data list 45,000 to 50,000 distinct CDR3 sequences, and more than 3.5% of these were observed just once. The top ten hold 0.7% of the sample.

The source was CD45RA+ CD4+ T cells from PBMCs, pooled from several time points, collected from a donor given antiretroviral therapy, either interrupted or continuous. What the cell subset or site label conveys for this sample: naive CD4+ CD45RA+ CD45RO- T cells. The receptors stem from a pool of human donors with HIV.

This clonotype was counted ten times or more. The V and J genes are TRBV3-1 and TRBJ1-5; TRBD1 is a possible D gene (5 bases). Trimming took off 0 bases at V and 7 bases at J, with 13 bases between the two ends. This CDR3 has 15 residues. CDR1 LGHDT and CDR2 YNNKEL come from the germline V gene (reference sequence). Here the CDR3 DNA reads TGTGCCAGCAGCCAAGATAGTCTGGGGGGGCAGCCCCAGCATTTT. Translated, it gives CASSQDSLGGQPQHF.

This clonotype was seen at least ten times. The chain uses TRBV6-1 and TRBJ2-3; no clear D gene. The CDR3 covers 12 residues. The V end was cut by 4 bases, the J end by 6 bases, with 8 bases between. Germline V gene lookup returns CDR1 MNHNS and CDR2 SASEGT. The CDR3 nucleotides read TGTGCCAGCAGTGTAGTGGCCGATACGCAGTATTTT. Its translation: CASSVVADTQYF.

In its sample, this clonotype was seen many times. The rearrangement joins TRBV4-3 to TRBJ1-2; D perhaps matches TRBD1 (5 bases). Germline V lookup: CDR1 LGHNA, CDR2 YSLEER. V lost 0 bases to trimming and J lost 6 bases, with 20 bases between them. The CDR3 loop spans 17 amino acids. The CDR3 DNA follows: TGCGCCAGCAGCCAAGAGAAAGGAACAGGACACTACCATGGCTACACCTTC. Translated, it gives CASSQEKGTGHYHGYTF.

In this sample, this clonotype turned up many times. The gene calls are TRBV7-7 and TRBJ2-1; 7 nucleotides match TRBD2. The CDR3 sequence is 15 residues long. J was trimmed by 4 bases and V by 1 base; bases with no gene match: 4. Germline V gene lookup returns CDR1 SSHAT and CDR2 FNYEAQ (reference sequence). In DNA, the CDR3 is TGTGCCAGCAGCTTAGGCTCGGGGGGATACAATGAGCAGTTCTTC. Its protein is CASSLGSGGYNEQFF.

This clonotype was counted at least ten times. This rearrangement joins TRBV5-6 to TRBJ1-2; 8 bases fit TRBD1. The CDR3 totals 16 residues. With V trimmed by 4 bases and J by 8 bases, 16 bases remained unmatched. The V gene's germline CDR1 is SGHDT and CDR2 YYEEEE. For the CDR3, the DNA is TGTGCCAGCAGCCGGACCTCAGGGGGCGCAACTTTCGGCTACACCTTC. Protein sequence: CASSRTSGGATFGYTF.

This clonotype was counted between two and nine times. V is TRBV6-5 and J is TRBJ2-5; weak D call: TRBD1 (5 bases). CDR3 length: 11 amino acids. Trimming took off 2 bases at V and 9 bases at J, with 7 bases between the two ends. The germline CDR1 and CDR2 sequences are MNHEY and SVGAGI. The CDR3 nucleotides read TGTGCCAGCAGTTACGGGGCTTCCCAGTACTTC. Encoded protein: CASSYGASQYF.

At least ten counts were recorded for this clonotype. The CDR3 region is CASCSGANVLTF. The DNA for the CDR3 is TGTGCCAGCTGCTCTGGGGCCAACGTCCTGACTTTC. The chain links TRBV12-3 or TRBV12-4 to TRBJ2-6; D is unclear. This CDR3 comprises 12 residues. Trimming took 8 bases from V and 0 from J, leaving 2 bases between them.